This T cell receptor (beta chain) was sequenced during a study of early T cells in non-severe SARS-CoV-2 infection. Across the study: Sequencing targeted bulk RNA from unsorted whole blood, leaving chains unpaired.

Unique molecular identifier tags were affixed to discrete cDNA molecules. In TCRdb, the 5' RACE reads were re-called with MiXCR into one record per CDR3 protein. The sample carries about 77,000 distinct CDR3 sequences, about 9.6% recorded once. The CDR3 sequence is 13 residues long. CDR1 and CDR2 (germline): SGHRS, YFSETQ. Turning to this clonotype: A read error may produce the germline difference seen at one junction end.

Specimen: whole blood. This chain uses TRBV5-1 with TRBJ2-7; weak D call: TRBD2 (5 bases). This sequence originates from an adult who was a healthcare worker with PCR-confirmed SARS-CoV-2 infection or an uninfected control (not recorded which). Here the CDR3 reads CASSLTDSSEQYF. The CDR3 DNA follows: TGCGCCAGCAGCTTAACGGACTCCTCCGAGCAGTACTTC.